The 18 T cell receptor beta chains listed next were all sequenced from one sample in a study of T cells in Graves' hyperthyroidism and ophthalmopathy. Amplified TCR beta CDR3 regions derived from RNA transcripts. Carried out on the TCR CDR3, a first-round RT-PCR used the HTBI primer set. Each CDR3 protein gets one entry after TCRdb re-called the multiplex PCR reads with MiXCR. The repertoire holds 300,000 to 450,000 distinct CDR3 sequences, with about 15% as singletons. The sequenced material came from blood. The receptors originated from a woman aged 25 to 45 with Graves' hyperthyroidism that later progressed to Graves' ophthalmopathy.

There are many counts of this clonotype. This sequence joins TRBV19 and TRBJ2-1, with 8 bases aligning to TRBD2. V trimming: 6 bases; J trimming: 7 bases; junction bases outside the gene matches: 11. Looked up from germline, CDR1 is LNHDA and CDR2 is SQIVND (reference sequence). The CDR3 is made up of 15 amino acids. The DNA for the CDR3 is TGTGCCAGTAGCGCACCGGGACTAGTCAGAAATGAGCAGTTCTTC. It encodes CASSAPGLVRNEQFF.

This clonotype was seen repeatedly, ten times or more. V usage is TRBV11-2 and J usage is TRBJ2-7, with 9 nucleotides matching TRBD2. With V trimmed by 4 bases and J by 1 base, 11 bases remained unmatched. CDR1 is SGHAT and CDR2 is FQNNGV in the germline V gene. CDR3 length: 17 residues. The CDR3 region is CASSWSSGTSSSYEQYF. CDR3 DNA sequence: TGTGCCAGCAGCTGGTCCTCCGGGACTAGCAGTTCCTACGAGCAGTACTTC. The full variable domain, with the rest looked up from reference TRBV11-2 and TRBJ2-7, is EAGVAQSPRYKIIEKRQSVAFWCNPISGHATLYWYQQILGQGPKLLIQFQNNGVVDDSQLPKDRFSAERLKGVDSTLKIQPAKLEDSAVYLCASSWSSGTSSSYEQYFGPGTRLTVT.

Turning to this clonotype: A single base separates this from a much larger clone, so it may be a read error. Since the CDR3 does not end with the conserved phenylalanine or tryptophan, this likely comes from a read error. V is TRBV6-1 and J is TRBJ2-7; TRBD2 aligns across 11 bases. V lost 2 bases to trimming and J lost 2 bases; unmatched junction nucleotides: 8. The germline CDR1 and CDR2 sequences are MNHNS and SASEGT. The CDR3 totals 17 residues. CDR3 residues: CASSELAGGWTAYEQYL. Written as DNA, the CDR3 is TGTGCCAGCAGTGAACTAGCGGGAGGTTGGACGGCCTACGAGCAGTACCTC.

This clonotype appeared a few times. The chain combines TRBV5-1 with TRBJ2-7; perhaps TRBD1 as D (6 bases). The CDR3 consists of 15 residues. Germline V gene data show CDR1 as SGHRS and CDR2 as YFSETQ. Trimming stripped 5 bases from V and 2 bases from J, with 17 bases between. This chain's CDR3 is CASSYTGQPAYEQYF. CDR3 DNA sequence: TGCGCCAGCAGTTACACAGGGCAGCCTGCCTACGAGCAGTACTTC.

This clonotype was counted many times. The chain has TRBV28 and TRBJ2-5; no clear D gene. The germline V and J ends were trimmed by 5 bases and 5 bases, with 15 bases remaining between them. This CDR3 has 14 amino acids. CDR1 and CDR2 from the germline V gene are MDHEN and SYDVKM. CDR3 nucleotides: TGTGCCAGCAGTAGCTGGGCTGGTCGGGAGACCCAGTACTTC. Translation gives CASSSWAGRETQYF.

Ten or more counts support this clonotype. The chain carries TRBV2 and TRBJ2-1; TRBD1 matches 9 bases. Germline trimming cut 2 bases from V and 9 bases from J; bases unmatched to any gene: 5. Germline V gives CDR1 SNHLY, CDR2 FYNNEI. The CDR3 covers 14 residues. The CDR3 loop is CASSETTGGSEQFF. CDR3 coding DNA: TGTGCCAGCAGTGAAACGACAGGGGGTAGTGAGCAGTTCTTC.

This clonotype was detected many times. This rearrangement joins TRBV28 to TRBJ2-5, with 10 bases that match TRBD2. CDR1 is MDHEN and CDR2 is SYDVKM in the germline V gene. The CDR3 is 16 amino acids. V lost 5 bases and J lost 3; bases outside the gene matches: 9. This chain's CDR3 is CASSRHPGTSEETQYF. CDR3 coding DNA: TGTGCCAGCAGTCGACACCCCGGGACTAGCGAAGAGACCCAGTACTTC.

There are many counts of this clonotype. The V and J genes are TRBV6-1 and TRBJ2-7; TRBD1 or TRBD2 may be the D gene (5 bases each). CDR3 length equals 15 residues. Trimming removed 3 bases from V and 4 bases from J, with 16 bases in between. Germline-derived CDR1 and CDR2 are MNHNS and SASEGT. CDR3 amino acids: CASSDWGSPFYEQYF. The CDR3 bases are TGTGCCAGCAGTGATTGGGGGTCCCCGTTTTACGAGCAGTACTTC.

This clonotype was seen a few times. The chain employs TRBV25-1 and TRBJ2-1; the D gene is possibly TRBD2 (5 bases). Germline lookup yields CDR1 MGHDK and CDR2 SYGVNS. The CDR3 spans 15 residues. Trimming pared 4 bases from V and 4 bases from J, leaving 14 bases between. The CDR3 coding sequence is TGTGCCAGCAGTGTAGGGAGCCCTACGTACAATGAGCAGTTCTTC. Encoded protein: CASSVGSPTYNEQFF.

The table lists this clonotype with many counts. The chain joins TRBV19 to TRBJ2-1; 12 bases match TRBD1. Unmatched junction bases numbered 17, after V lost 7 bases and J lost 7 bases. The germline gives CDR1 LNHDA, CDR2 SQIVND (reference sequence). The CDR3 consists of 18 residues. CDR3 protein: CASTKGGAGTGGENEQFF. The DNA for the CDR3 is TGTGCCAGTACTAAGGGTGGTGCCGGGACAGGGGGCGAAAATGAGCAGTTCTTC.

The sample holds many counts of this clonotype. The chain carries TRBV15 and TRBJ1-6; a possible D gene is TRBD1 (6 bases). Germline V gene sequence: CDR1 LNHNV, CDR2 YYDKDF (reference sequence). V lost 0 bases and J lost 8, with 11 bases in between. The CDR3 extends over 15 amino acids. This CDR3 is CATSRDGYRDSPLHF. CDR3 coding DNA: TGTGCCACCAGCAGAGATGGGTACAGGGATTCACCCCTCCACTTT.

The chain joins TRBV19 to TRBJ2-7, with D unresolved. This CDR3 has 14 amino acids. Per germline, CDR1 LNHDA and CDR2 SQIVND (reference sequence). The V end lost 3 bases, the J end lost 0 bases, and 9 bases lay between the germline ends. CDR3 nucleotide sequence: TGTGCCAGTAGTATGGAACAGTCCTCCTACGAGCAGTACTTC. As protein: CASSMEQSSYEQYF.

The genes are TRBV5-1 and TRBJ2-6; D is perhaps TRBD1 (5 bases). Germline CDR1 is SGHRS and CDR2 is YFSETQ. The CDR3 runs to 18 residues. Trimming took off 0 bases at V and 0 bases at J, with 13 bases between the two ends. The CDR3 region is CASSLAGRESSGANVLTF. CDR3 in DNA: TGCGCCAGCAGCTTGGCCGGCAGGGAAAGCTCTGGGGCCAACGTCCTGACTTTC.

This clonotype showed up many times. The rearrangement joins TRBV2 to TRBJ2-7, with 10 bases aligning to TRBD1. CDR1 is SNHLY, CDR2 FYNNEI, per germline. Trimming cost V 4 bases and J 4 bases; bases outside gene matches: 1. This CDR3 has 13 residues. CDR3: CASSGQGAYEQYF. CDR3 DNA: TGTGCCAGCAGTGGACAGGGGGCATACGAGCAGTACTTC. Full variable domain (remainder filled in from reference TRBV2 and TRBJ2-7): EPEVTQTPSHQVTQMGQEVILRCVPISNHLYFYWYRQILGQKVEFLVSFYNNEISEKSEIFDDQFSVERPDGSNFTLKIRSTKLEDSAMYFCASSGQGAYEQYFGPGTRLTVT.

This clonotype was detected ten times or more. The V call is TRBV20-1, the J call TRBJ2-7; TRBD1 aligns across 7 bases. The CDR3 has 15 amino acids. Germline assignment: CDR1 DFQATT and CDR2 SNEGSKA (reference sequence). J gave up 0 bases and V 4 bases, and 9 bases lay outside the gene matches. This chain's CDR3 is CSAINRGKNSYEQYF. DNA for the CDR3: TGCAGTGCTATAAACAGGGGAAAAAACTCCTACGAGCAGTACTTC.

V gene TRBV7-2 combines with J gene TRBJ2-1, with 7 bases identical to TRBD2. CDR1 SGHTA and CDR2 FQGNSA come from the germline V gene. With 1 base clipped from V and 10 bases from J, the junction kept 10 bases outside the gene matches. The CDR3 totals 15 residues. CDR3 in amino acids: CASSLDGRRGVEQFF. DNA of the CDR3: TGTGCCAGCAGCTTAGACGGGAGGCGCGGGGTCGAGCAGTTCTTC.

The chain carries TRBV5-4 and TRBJ2-7; 7 nucleotides align to TRBD1. This CDR3 contains 15 residues. V trimming: 4 bases; J trimming: 2 bases; junction bases outside the gene matches: 9. Germline V gives CDR1 SGHNT, CDR2 YYREEE (reference sequence). For the CDR3, the DNA is TGTGCCAGCAGCCGTAGTCCGGGACAGACCTACGAGCAGTACTTC. As protein: CASSRSPGQTYEQYF.

Here the CDR3 DNA reads TGCGCCAGCAGTTATAGGGCGCCCCAGATCGGCGGGATTGGCTACACCTTC. Encoded protein: CASSYRAPQIGGIGYTF. The V and J genes are TRBV5-1 and TRBJ1-2, with D unresolved. CDR3 size: 17 residues. Germline values: CDR1 SGHRS, CDR2 YFSETQ. Trimming took 5 bases from V and 7 from J, leaving 27 bases between them.